These 27 T cell receptor beta chains originate from one sample sequenced in a study of T cell responses to AZD1222 COVID-19 vaccine (TCRdb year 2021). The time point tag for this specimen amounts to: baseline before first vaccination. Library prep was done by the immunoSEQ multiplex PCR assay. The immuneACCESS repertoire file appears here via TCRdb, limited to in-frame rearrangements. These files lack a portion of the clones; in checked studies, under half of the deficit traces to unresolved V genes, and the cause of the others is not known. The sample data list fewer than 30,000 clones, and approximately 93% of these were observed just once. Roughly 7.3% of the sample rests with the top ten. This specimen was peripheral blood, taken on day 0 of AZD1222 vaccination. The receptors were sampled from an adult in good health.

The chain carries TRBV19 and TRBJ1-3; weak D call: TRBD1 (5 bases). Germline-derived CDR1 and CDR2 are LNHDA and SQIVND (reference sequence). The CDR3 loop spans 14 amino acids. Trimming left V 5 bases short and J 2 bases short, with 10 bases between. The CDR3 sequence is CASSRGGAGNTIYF. The CDR3 coding sequence is TGTGCCAGTAGTCGCGGGGGAGCTGGAAACACCATATATTTT.

The chain couples TRBV30 to TRBJ1-5, with a tentative D call TRBD1 (6 bases). The CDR3 is 14 amino acids. Trimming pared 3 bases from V and 2 bases from J, leaving 11 bases between. The germline gives CDR1 GTSNPN, CDR2 SVGIG (reference sequence). Written as DNA, the CDR3 is TGTGCCTGGAGCAGGGGTTTGGGCAATCAGCCCCAGCATTTT. It translates to CAWSRGLGNQPQHF.

The chain combines TRBV19 with TRBJ1-5; 7 positions agree with TRBD1. The germline V gene has CDR1 LNHDA and CDR2 SQIVND (reference sequence). The trim removed 6 bases at V and 3 bases at J, leaving 11 bases unmatched. The CDR3 is 16 amino acids. The CDR3 bases are TGTGCCAGTAGCTCGACAGGGCGCGGGGTCAATCAGCCCCAGCATTTT. This sequence encodes CASSSTGRGVNQPQHF.

This chain links TRBV7-8 with TRBJ2-7, with D perhaps matching TRBD1 (5 bases). V lost 1 base to trimming and J lost 0 bases, with 10 bases between them. The CDR3 has 15 amino acids. Germline assignment: CDR1 SGHVS and CDR2 FQNEAQ. The CDR3, as DNA: TGTGCCAGCAGCTTAGTAAGGGGTGTCTCCTACGAGCAGTACTTC. Protein product: CASSLVRGVSYEQYF.

CDR3 DNA sequence: TGTGCCAGCAGCTTAGCGCTCGACGAGCAGTACTTC. Translation gives CASSLALDEQYF. V and J are TRBV7-8 and TRBJ2-7, with unresolved D. Per the germline V gene, CDR1 is SGHVS and CDR2 is FQNEAQ. Trimming left V 0 bases short and J 5 bases short, with 5 bases between. The CDR3 has 12 residues.

The chain has TRBV2 and TRBJ2-1; TRBD2 aligns across 7 bases. J was trimmed by 8 bases and V by 6 bases; bases with no gene match: 13. The CDR3 spans 15 residues. CDR1 is SNHLY and CDR2 is FYNNEI in the germline V gene. CDR3 amino acids: CASSIGTTGGDEQFF. The CDR3, as DNA: TGTGCCAGCAGCATCGGGACTACTGGCGGGGATGAGCAGTTCTTC. Variable domain in full (rest from reference TRBV2 and TRBJ2-1): EPEVTQTPSHQVTQMGQEVILRCVPISNHLYFYWYRQILGQKVEFLVSFYNNEISEKSEIFDDQFSVERPDGSNFTLKIRSTKLEDSAMYFCASSIGTTGGDEQFFGPGTRLTVL.

The rearrangement uses TRBV18 and TRBJ1-5; 10 bases are shared with TRBD1. The CDR3 contains 15 residues. After removal of 2 bases from V and 2 bases from J, the junction contained 0 bases not matched to a gene. CDR1 and CDR2 (germline): KGHSH, LQKENI. The CDR3 spells CASSPGQGGNQPQHF. The CDR3, as DNA: TGTGCCAGCTCACCAGGACAGGGGGGCAATCAGCCCCAGCATTTT.

The rearrangement links TRBV7-9 to TRBJ1-2; the D is unclear. This CDR3 has 12 amino acids. CDR1 and CDR2 from the germline V gene are SEHNR and FQNEAQ (reference sequence). Trimming left V 2 bases short and J 7 bases short, with 8 bases between. The DNA of the CDR3 is TGTGCCAGCAGCTTAAAAGGGCTTGGCTACACCTTC. Its protein product is CASSLKGLGYTF.

The chain couples TRBV6-2 or TRBV6-3 to TRBJ1-2, with D possibly TRBD1 on 5 matching bases. The CDR3 runs to 12 residues. Germline assignment: CDR1 MNHEY and CDR2 SVGEGT. V gave up 6 bases and J gave up 2 bases, with 7 bases separating them. The CDR3 here is CASSGQNYGYTF. CDR3 DNA: TGTGCCAGCAGCGGACAAAACTATGGCTACACCTTC.

The chain links TRBV5-1 to TRBJ2-1; 9 bases agree with TRBD2. The CDR3 spans 15 residues. Trimming removed 3 bases from V and 9 bases from J; junction bases left unmatched: 10. Germline CDR1 reads SGHRS; CDR2 reads YFSETQ. In nucleotides, the CDR3 is TGCGCCAGCAGCTCTTCAGCGGGGGGCCCCTTTGAGCAGTTCTTC. Protein product: CASSSSAGGPFEQFF.

V gene TRBV7-8 combines with J gene TRBJ1-6, with D possibly TRBD1 on 5 matching bases. Germline V gives CDR1 SGHVS, CDR2 FQNEAQ. The CDR3 runs 14 residues. The ends were cut back, 5 bases at V and 5 bases at J, with 10 bases in the middle. In DNA form, the CDR3 reads TGTGCCAGCAGCCCGGGACGGGATAATTCACCCCTCCACTTT. Amino acid sequence: CASSPGRDNSPLHF.

The chain carries TRBV9 and TRBJ1-5; D ambiguous. The CDR3 has 16 amino acids. Trimming stripped 3 bases from V and 9 bases from J, with 22 bases between. Germline CDR1 reads SGDLS; CDR2 reads YYNGEE. DNA of the CDR3: TGTGCCAGCAGCGCACGCCCCAACAGCGCGGATGGGCCCCAGCATTTT. It translates to CASSARPNSADGPQHF.

This clone appeared once. The chain has TRBV5-1 and TRBJ1-5; unclear D gene. The germline CDR1 and CDR2 sequences are SGHRS and YFSETQ. The CDR3 contains 15 residues. Trimming left V 0 bases short and J 10 bases short, with 17 bases between. CDR3 coding DNA: TGCGCCAGCAGCTTGGTTCCGGGGTGGGAATCCCCCCAGCATTTT. It translates to CASSLVPGWESPQHF.

This clone has a single count. The rearrangement uses TRBV25-1 and TRBJ1-5; a possible D gene is TRBD1 (6 bases). CDR1 and CDR2 (germline): MGHDK, SYGVNS. The CDR3 length is 13 residues. V was cut by 10 bases and J by 6 bases, with 16 bases left in between. The CDR3 nucleotides read TGTGCCACGAGAGGGGGGGTAGGTCAGCCCCAGCATTTT. Protein product: CATRGGVGQPQHF.

V usage is TRBV13 and J usage is TRBJ1-3, with a possible D match to TRBD1 (5 bases). The CDR3 is made up of 14 amino acids. The germline V and J ends were trimmed by 5 bases and 3 bases, with 11 bases remaining between them. CDR1 and CDR2 from the germline V gene are PRHDT and FYEKMQ (reference sequence). The CDR3 is CASSLGRVGNTIYF. CDR3 nucleotide sequence: TGTGCCAGCAGCCTTGGCAGGGTTGGAAACACCATATATTTT.

In its sample, this clone was seen a few times. This chain connects TRBV18 to TRBJ2-5; D is perhaps TRBD1 (5 bases). Germline CDR1 and CDR2: KGHSH and LQKENI. Trimming left V 2 bases short and J 3 bases short, with 10 bases between. The length of the CDR3 is 14 residues. The CDR3 DNA reads as TGTGCCAGCTCACCATCCCTACAGGAAGAGACCCAGTACTTC. Protein: CASSPSLQEETQYF.

The chain joins TRBV27 to TRBJ1-6, with no clear D. CDR3 length: 16 residues. The V gene lost 2 bases and the J gene lost 10 bases, with 18 bases spanning the gap. CDR1 and CDR2 from the germline V gene are MNHEY and SMNVEV (reference sequence). The CDR3 coding sequence is TGTGCCAGCAGTTTAGGCCCCGGGGTCGTGAGATCACCCCTCCACTTT. Residues: CASSLGPGVVRSPLHF.

V and J are TRBV4-1 and TRBJ1-5; D is ambiguous. Deletions cut 1 base from V and 3 bases from J, with 13 bases between. Germline V CDR1 and CDR2: MGHRA, YSYEKL. This CDR3 spans 16 amino acids. CDR3 region: CASSQGGDVHNQPQHF. The DNA for the CDR3 is TGCGCCAGCAGCCAAGGCGGGGATGTACACAATCAGCCCCAGCATTTT.

The gene calls are TRBV29-1 and TRBJ2-1, with TRBD1 matching over 8 bases. The germline gives CDR1 SQVTM, CDR2 ANQGSEA. The CDR3 has 16 amino acids. V dropped 2 bases and J dropped 0; count of bases not matched to a gene: 6. CDR3 in DNA: TGCAGCGTTGAAAAAGGGACAGGAGACTCCTACAATGAGCAGTTCTTC. It translates to CSVEKGTGDSYNEQFF.

This clone was seen a single time. The chain combines TRBV29-1 with TRBJ2-2; D remains ambiguous. Germline CDR1 and CDR2: SQVTM and ANQGSEA. Trimming removed 7 bases from V and 4 bases from J, with 4 bases in between. The CDR3 is made up of 10 amino acids. CDR3 sequence reads: CSALTGELFF. The CDR3 region has the DNA TGCAGCGCCCTCACCGGGGAGCTGTTTTTT.

The chain combines TRBV10-3 with TRBJ1-1; D possibly corresponds to TRBD1 (6 bases). V dropped 0 bases and J dropped 4 bases, with 15 bases sitting between them. CDR3 size: 16 residues. Germline V lookup: CDR1 ENHRY, CDR2 SYGVKD. In DNA, the CDR3 is TGTGCCATCAGTGAGTCGTCGGGGAGGGGGGGCACTGAAGCTTTCTTT. Residues: CAISESSGRGGTEAFF.

The chain has TRBV4-1 and TRBJ2-5, with D perhaps matching TRBD2 (6 bases). CDR1 is MGHRA, CDR2 YSYEKL, per germline. V lost 1 base and J 5 bases, leaving 20 bases between the germline ends. The CDR3 loop spans 17 amino acids. CDR3 sequence (DNA): TGCGCCAGCAGCCAAGTGGATGGGGGATGGGGGAGGGAGACCCAGTACTTC. This codes for CASSQVDGGWGRETQYF.

The chain recombines TRBV11-2 with TRBJ1-3; D call uncertain. CDR3 length equals 17 residues. Germline values: CDR1 SGHAT, CDR2 FQNNGV. Trimming pared 1 base from V and 0 bases from J, leaving 13 bases between. CDR3 sequence reads: CASSLGRRLNSGNTIYF. CDR3 nucleotide sequence: TGTGCCAGCAGCTTAGGAAGACGTCTGAACTCTGGAAACACCATATATTTT.

The chain employs TRBV10-1 and TRBJ1-4, with 7 bases lining up with TRBD1. Germline CDR1 is WNHNN and CDR2 is SYGVQD (reference sequence). The CDR3 covers 17 residues. Unmatched junction bases numbered 12, after V lost 0 bases and J lost 8 bases. The DNA of the CDR3 is TGCGCCAGCAGTGAGTCGCCCATCGACAGGGAGAAGGAAAAACTGTTTTTT. The encoded protein is CASSESPIDREKEKLFF.

V gene TRBV19 combines with J gene TRBJ2-7; 10 positions match TRBD1. Germline V lookup: CDR1 LNHDA, CDR2 SQIVND (reference sequence). J was trimmed by 3 bases and V by 6 bases; bases with no gene match: 5. The CDR3 spans 14 residues. The CDR3 protein is CASSRQGAGYEQYF. DNA of the CDR3: TGTGCCAGTAGCCGACAGGGGGCTGGCTACGAGCAGTACTTC.

This chain links TRBV4-1 with TRBJ2-1, with 11 positions matching TRBD2. CDR1 and CDR2 (germline): MGHRA, YSYEKL. V trimming: 3 bases; J trimming: 3 bases; junction bases outside the gene matches: 10. The CDR3 totals 18 residues. The DNA for the CDR3 is TGCGCCAGCAGCCAGAGTCCCTTGACTAGCGGGGACTACAATGAGCAGTTCTTC. Protein sequence: CASSQSPLTSGDYNEQFF.

The rearrangement links TRBV3-1 (or the pseudogene TRBV3-2) to TRBJ1-4; TRBD1 matches at 7 bases. The V gene end was trimmed by 3 bases and the J gene end by 5 bases; junction bases not matched to a gene: 9. Looked up from germline, CDR1 is LGHDT and CDR2 is YNNKEL (reference sequence). This CDR3 contains 16 residues. The CDR3 sequence is CASSHEVGRGNEKLFF. CDR3 in DNA: TGTGCCAGCAGCCATGAAGTCGGCAGGGGGAATGAAAAACTGTTTTTT.